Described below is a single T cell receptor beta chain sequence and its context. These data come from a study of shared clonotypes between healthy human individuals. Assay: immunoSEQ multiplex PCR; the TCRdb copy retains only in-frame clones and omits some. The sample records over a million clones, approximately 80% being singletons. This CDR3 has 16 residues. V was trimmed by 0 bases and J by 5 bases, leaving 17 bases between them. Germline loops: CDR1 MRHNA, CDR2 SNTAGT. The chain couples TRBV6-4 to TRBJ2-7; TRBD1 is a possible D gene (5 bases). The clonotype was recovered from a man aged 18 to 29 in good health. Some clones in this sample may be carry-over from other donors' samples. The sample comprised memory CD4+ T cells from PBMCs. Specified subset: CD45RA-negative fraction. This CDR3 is CASSDSWGRVVHEQYF. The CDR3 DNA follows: TGTGCCAGCAGTGACTCCTGGGGCAGGGTAGTCCACGAGCAGTACTTC.